This T cell receptor (beta chain) was documented in a study of T cells in Graves' hyperthyroidism and ophthalmopathy. Study-wide points: Ophthalmopathy was distinguished from stable hyperthyroidism by 13 V-J signatures.

This clonotype was seen ten or more times. As yet, its antigen is unknown. V was shortened by 4 bases and J by 1 base, with 11 bases between the two germline ends. CDR1 is MNHNS and CDR2 is SASEGT in the germline V gene. The CDR3 loop spans 14 amino acids. Amplification of TCR beta CDR3 regions was performed using RNA transcripts as template. The study used the HTBI primer set for a first-round RT-PCR of the TCR CDR3. TCRdb re-called the multiplex PCR reads through MiXCR, storing one row per CDR3 protein. The sample lists approximately 590,000 distinct CDR3 sequences; approximately 15% were seen once. The clonotype originates from a woman in her twenties or thirties with Graves' hyperthyroidism. The genes are TRBV6-1 and TRBJ2-7, with D maybe TRBD1 (5 bases). The sample consisted of blood. The CDR3 DNA follows: TGTGCCAGCAGTGTCGTTACAGGTTCCTACGAGCAGTACTTC. This sequence encodes CASSVVTGSYEQYF.